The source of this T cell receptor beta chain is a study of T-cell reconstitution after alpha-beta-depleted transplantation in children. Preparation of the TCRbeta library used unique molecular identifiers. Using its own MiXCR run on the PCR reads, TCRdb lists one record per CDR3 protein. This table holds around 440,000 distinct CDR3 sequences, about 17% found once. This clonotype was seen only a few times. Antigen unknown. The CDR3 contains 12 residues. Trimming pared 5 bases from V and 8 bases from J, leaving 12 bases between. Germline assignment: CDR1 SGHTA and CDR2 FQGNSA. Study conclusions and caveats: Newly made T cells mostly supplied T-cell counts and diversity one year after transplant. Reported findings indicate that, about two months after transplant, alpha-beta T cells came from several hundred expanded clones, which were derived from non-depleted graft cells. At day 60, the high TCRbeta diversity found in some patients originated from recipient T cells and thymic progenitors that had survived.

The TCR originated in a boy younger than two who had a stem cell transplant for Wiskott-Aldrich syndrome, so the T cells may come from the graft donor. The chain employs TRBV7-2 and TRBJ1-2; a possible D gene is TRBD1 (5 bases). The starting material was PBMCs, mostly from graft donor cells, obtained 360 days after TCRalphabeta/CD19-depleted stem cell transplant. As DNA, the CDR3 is TGTGCCAGCAGCCGGACACCGTCGGGCTACACCTTC. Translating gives CASSRTPSGYTF.